The 27 T cell receptor beta chains given below trace back to one sample, sequenced in a study of long-term antiretroviral therapy in people with HIV. The immunoSEQ assay was v3.0, run at survey level. TCRdb keeps only in-frame clones here, not all; method: immunoSEQ multiplex PCR. The sample records about 40,000 clones, 83% being singletons. The material was unsorted PBMCs, obtained 1 year after starting antiretroviral therapy. The receptors originated from a young man with HIV.

The chain has TRBV7-6 and TRBJ1-5; 9 nucleotides align to TRBD1. With 5 bases clipped from V and 4 bases from J, the junction kept 3 bases outside the gene matches. This CDR3 is built from 14 residues. The germline V gene encodes CDR1 SGHVS and CDR2 FNYEAQ. CDR3 bases: TGTGCCAGCAGCCCTGGGACAGGGAATCAGCCCCAGCATTTT. Its protein product is CASSPGTGNQPQHF.

This clone was seen more than once but under ten times. This sequence joins TRBV6-5 and TRBJ1-2, with D perhaps matching TRBD1 (5 bases). Germline V gene data show CDR1 as MNHEY and CDR2 as SVGAGI. This CDR3 is 15 amino acids long. The ends were cut back, 0 bases at V and 6 bases at J, with 14 bases in the middle. CDR3 sequence (DNA): TGTGCCAGCAGTTACTCGATTGGGGGAGCCGATGGCTACACCTTC. Its protein is CASSYSIGGADGYTF.

The chain couples TRBV7-2 to TRBJ1-1; D possibly corresponds to TRBD1 (5 bases). Germline assignment: CDR1 SGHTA and CDR2 FQGNSA. V was clipped by 1 base and J by 1 base, with 13 bases between them. The CDR3 loop spans 16 amino acids. CDR3 region: CASSLEVGRGNTEAFF. CDR3 coding DNA: TGTGCCAGCAGCTTAGAAGTCGGGAGGGGGAACACTGAAGCTTTCTTT.

This chain connects TRBV7-2 to TRBJ2-7, with 7 bases matching TRBD1. With V trimmed by 7 bases and J by 2 bases, 2 bases remained unmatched. The CDR3 runs to 12 residues. In germline, CDR1 is SGHTA, CDR2 FQGNSA. The CDR3: CASNTGAYEQYF. The CDR3 nucleotides read TGTGCCAGCAACACAGGGGCCTACGAGCAGTACTTC. Looking up the rest from reference TRBV7-2 and TRBJ2-7 gives the full variable domain: GAGVSQSPSNKVTEKGKDVELRCDPISGHTALYWYRQSLGQGLEFLIYFQGNSAPDKSGLPSDRFSAERTGGSVSTLTIQRTQQEDSAVYLCASNTGAYEQYFGPGTRLTVT.

The V gene is TRBV19, the J gene TRBJ1-1; 7 nucleotides agree with TRBD1. CDR1 and CDR2 from the germline V gene are LNHDA and SQIVND (reference sequence). V lost 1 base, J lost 7 bases, and 3 bases stayed unmatched. This CDR3 comprises 13 residues. CDR3 coding DNA: TGTGCCAGTAGTATAGGCCCAGGGGGTGAAGCTTTCTTT. Translation: CASSIGPGGEAFF. Looking up the rest from reference TRBV19 and TRBJ1-1 gives the full variable domain: DGGITQSPKYLFRKEGQNVTLSCEQNLNHDAMYWYRQDPGQGLRLIYYSQIVNDFQKGDIAEGYSVSREKKESFPLTVTSAQKNPTAFYLCASSIGPGGEAFFGQGTRLTVV.

The chain recombines TRBV28 with TRBJ2-7, with 10 bases lining up with TRBD1. The V gene end was trimmed by 5 bases and the J gene end by 6 bases; junction bases not matched to a gene: 7. From germline, CDR1 is MDHEN and CDR2 SYDVKM. The CDR3 is 14 amino acids. The CDR3 is CASSRDRGLGEQYF. In DNA, the CDR3 is TGTGCCAGCAGTCGGGACAGGGGCTTGGGCGAGCAGTACTTC.

The V call is TRBV6-6, the J call TRBJ1-1; TRBD1 aligns across 9 bases. The V and J ends lost 6 bases and 1 base, in that order; junction bases with no gene match: 6. The CDR3 has 15 residues. CDR1 MNHNY and CDR2 SVGAGI come from the germline V gene (reference sequence). In nucleotides, the CDR3 is TGTGCCAGCAGACCGGGACAGGGATGGAACACTGAAGCTTTCTTT. Translated: CASRPGQGWNTEAFF.

This clone was seen only once. This chain joins TRBV6-6 and TRBJ1-1; TRBD1 might be the D (5 bases). V was clipped by 2 bases and J by 0 bases, with 10 bases between them. In germline, CDR1 is MNHNY, CDR2 SVGAGI (reference sequence). CDR3 length: 15 amino acids. CDR3 nucleotides: TGTGCCAGCAGTTACAGCGGGGGGATGAACACTGAAGCTTTCTTT. It translates to CASSYSGGMNTEAFF.

The chain has TRBV4-1 and TRBJ2-7; D is perhaps TRBD1 or TRBD2 (5 bases each). V was trimmed by 4 bases and J by 2 bases, leaving 12 bases between them. Looked up from germline, CDR1 is MGHRA and CDR2 is YSYEKL. The CDR3 extends over 14 amino acids. The CDR3 region is CASSLRDGTYEQYF. DNA for the CDR3: TGCGCCAGCAGCCTCCGGGACGGCACCTACGAGCAGTACTTC.

V and J are TRBV6-5 and TRBJ2-7; D might be TRBD1 (5 bases). V lost 3 bases, J lost 3 bases, and 15 bases lay in between. The germline V gene has CDR1 MNHEY and CDR2 SVGAGI. The CDR3 contains 15 residues. The CDR3 coding sequence is TGTGCCAGCAGTTATGATCCCCTAGGGGTCTACGAGCAGTACTTC. This codes for CASSYDPLGVYEQYF.

The genes are TRBV4-1 and TRBJ2-7; D is possibly TRBD1 (6 bases). The V gene's germline CDR1 is MGHRA and CDR2 YSYEKL. The germline V and J ends were trimmed by 4 bases and 13 bases, with 17 bases remaining between them. CDR3 size: 12 residues. The CDR3 is CASSLEQGIVYF. CDR3 DNA sequence: TGCGCCAGCAGCCTCGAACAGGGAATTGTATACTTC.

The CDR3 protein is CAISDYDRGVAEAFF. CDR3 DNA sequence: TGTGCCATCAGTGATTACGACAGGGGAGTCGCTGAAGCTTTCTTT. This sequence joins TRBV10-3 and TRBJ1-1; 8 bases match TRBD1. In germline, CDR1 is ENHRY, CDR2 SYGVKD. Trimming cost V 3 bases and J 6 bases; bases outside gene matches: 9. The CDR3 has 15 residues.

CDR3: CASSPSYEQYF. The CDR3, as DNA: TGTGCCAGCAGCCCTTCCTACGAGCAGTACTTC. This chain connects TRBV7-6 to TRBJ2-7; no definite D call. The ends were cut back, 5 bases at V and 1 base at J, with 3 bases in the middle. This CDR3 has 11 amino acids. The germline CDR1 and CDR2 sequences are SGHVS and FNYEAQ. Drawing the rest from reference TRBV7-6 and TRBJ2-7, the complete variable domain is GAGVSQSPRYKVTKRGQDVALRCDPISGHVSLYWYRQALGQGPEFLTYFNYEAQQDKSGLPNDRFSAERPEGSISTLTIQRTEQRDSAMYRCASSPSYEQYFGPGTRLTVT.

The chain recombines TRBV6-5 with TRBJ2-7; D gene ambiguous. This CDR3 has 13 residues. Germline lookup yields CDR1 MNHEY and CDR2 SVGAGI. Trimming stripped 2 bases from V and 3 bases from J, with 8 bases between. DNA of the CDR3: TGTGCCAGCAGTTACGCACCGGGCTACGAGCAGTACTTC. It encodes CASSYAPGYEQYF.

V and J are TRBV19 and TRBJ1-1; D not certain. Trimming pared 4 bases from V and 0 bases from J, leaving 12 bases between. Germline assignment: CDR1 LNHDA and CDR2 SQIVND (reference sequence). This CDR3 is built from 15 residues. The CDR3: CASSTEAGMNTEAFF. The DNA of the CDR3 is TGTGCCAGTAGTACCGAGGCGGGGATGAACACTGAAGCTTTCTTT.

This sequence joins TRBV5-6 and TRBJ1-5, with 9 bases identical to TRBD1. CDR1 is SGHDT and CDR2 is YYEEEE in the germline V gene. The CDR3 runs 16 residues. Losses at the gene ends were 1 base for V and 7 bases for J; bases not matched to a gene: 9. Written as DNA, the CDR3 is TGTGCCAGCAGCTTGTGGGTTGGACAGGGGAACCAGCCCCAGCATTTT. It codes for CASSLWVGQGNQPQHF.

V and J are TRBV15 and TRBJ2-1; D could derive from TRBD1 or TRBD2 (5 bases each). This CDR3 is built from 17 residues. V shed 0 bases and J shed 10 bases, with 22 bases lying between them. Germline assignment: CDR1 LNHNV and CDR2 YYDKDF (reference sequence). The CDR3 spells CATSRDTGRGGPREQFF. As DNA, the CDR3 is TGTGCCACCAGCAGAGATACGGGACGTGGCGGGCCACGGGAGCAGTTCTTC.

The chain employs TRBV10-2 and TRBJ1-5; D gene ambiguous. The CDR3 spans 13 residues. CDR1 and CDR2 from the germline V gene are WSHSY and SAAADI. Trimming left V 7 bases short and J 5 bases short, with 12 bases between. The CDR3 DNA reads as TGCGCCAGCAATGCGAGAGTCCATCAGCCCCAGCATTTT. Translated, it gives CASNARVHQPQHF.

This clone was detected only a few times. The CDR3 sequence is CASSLRGGLSYEQYF. The CDR3 nucleotides read TGTGCCAGCAGTTTACGGGGGGGCCTCTCCTACGAGCAGTACTTC. The chain carries TRBV27 and TRBJ2-7; the match to TRBD2 covers 8 bases. The trim removed 2 bases at V and 0 bases at J, leaving 3 bases unmatched. Looked up from germline, CDR1 is MNHEY and CDR2 is SMNVEV (reference sequence). This CDR3 spans 15 amino acids.

In this sample, this clone turned up a few times. This chain uses TRBV6-5 with TRBJ2-7; D assignment may be TRBD1 or TRBD2 (5 bases each). In germline, CDR1 is MNHEY, CDR2 SVGAGI. This CDR3 is built from 16 residues. The V and J ends lost 0 bases and 0 bases respectively, with 12 bases between them. The CDR3 DNA is TGTGCCAGCAGTTACTCGACGGGACGGCCCTCCTACGAGCAGTACTTC. Amino acids: CASSYSTGRPSYEQYF.

The chain links TRBV19 to TRBJ1-2; D is unresolved. The length of the CDR3 is 14 residues. Deletions cut 3 bases from V and 4 bases from J, with 12 bases between. Germline-derived CDR1 and CDR2 are LNHDA and SQIVND (reference sequence). The CDR3: CASSMVTLFYGYTF. Written as DNA, the CDR3 is TGTGCCAGTAGTATGGTAACACTCTTCTATGGCTACACCTTC.

This chain joins TRBV14 and TRBJ1-5, with D hard to call. V was cut by 4 bases and J by 4 bases, with 5 bases left in between. Germline CDR1 SGHDN, CDR2 FVKESK. This CDR3 region has 12 residues. The CDR3 protein is CASSLGNQPQHF. As DNA, the CDR3 is TGTGCCAGCAGCCTCGGGAATCAGCCCCAGCATTTT. The complete variable domain, with remaining parts taken from reference TRBV14 and TRBJ1-5, reads EAGVTQFPSHSVIEKGQTVTLRCDPISGHDNLYWYRRVMGKEIKFLLHFVKESKQDESGMPNNRFLAERTGGTYSTLKVQPAELEDSGVYFCASSLGNQPQHFGDGTRLSIL.

The chain recombines TRBV19 with TRBJ2-3, with 9 bases lining up with TRBD2. The CDR3 spans 16 residues. Germline CDR1 LNHDA, CDR2 SQIVND (reference sequence). J was trimmed by 6 bases and V by 6 bases; bases with no gene match: 13. The CDR3 DNA sequence: TGTGCCAGTAGGGTGACTAGCGGAGCCTCTGCGGATACGCAGTATTTT. Protein sequence: CASRVTSGASADTQYF. The whole variable domain, remainder taken from reference TRBV19 and TRBJ2-3, is DGGITQSPKYLFRKEGQNVTLSCEQNLNHDAMYWYRQDPGQGLRLIYYSQIVNDFQKGDIAEGYSVSREKKESFPLTVTSAQKNPTAFYLCASRVTSGASADTQYFGPGTRLTVL.

The rearrangement links TRBV19 to TRBJ1-5; 8 nucleotides match TRBD1. Trimming removed 6 bases from V and 4 bases from J; junction bases left unmatched: 2. Germline CDR1 LNHDA, CDR2 SQIVND (reference sequence). The CDR3 runs 13 residues. CDR3 sequence: CASSRQGNQPQHF. The DNA of the CDR3 is TGTGCCAGTAGCCGACAGGGGAATCAGCCCCAGCATTTT.

The J gene is TRBJ1-5, the V gene TRBV19; 10 nucleotides align to TRBD1. The V gene end was trimmed by 1 base and the J gene end by 4 bases; junction bases not matched to a gene: 13. CDR3 length: 19 amino acids. The V gene's germline CDR1 is LNHDA and CDR2 SQIVND (reference sequence). The CDR3 sequence is CASSIVLDRGGLGNQPQHF. The DNA for the CDR3 is TGTGCCAGTAGTATAGTCTTGGACAGGGGGGGTCTTGGGAATCAGCCCCAGCATTTT.

The chain recombines TRBV10-3 with TRBJ2-7, with 13 bases that match TRBD2. Germline V gene data show CDR1 as ENHRY and CDR2 as SYGVKD. With 4 bases clipped from V and 3 bases from J, the junction kept 9 bases outside the gene matches. The CDR3 runs 17 residues. CDR3 in amino acids: CAISGGRGTSGNYEQYF. CDR3 bases: TGTGCCATCAGTGGAGGGCGAGGGACTAGCGGGAACTACGAGCAGTACTTC.

This chain links TRBV5-6 with TRBJ1-5; D may be TRBD1 (6 bases). The CDR3 spans 15 residues. Germline CDR1 is SGHDT and CDR2 is YYEEEE. Between the trimmed V and J ends, which lost 4 bases and 2 bases, there was a span of 13 bases. CDR3 in DNA: TGTGCCAGCAGCGATTGGGGGCTCGGCAATCAGCCCCAGCATTTT. The encoded protein is CASSDWGLGNQPQHF.